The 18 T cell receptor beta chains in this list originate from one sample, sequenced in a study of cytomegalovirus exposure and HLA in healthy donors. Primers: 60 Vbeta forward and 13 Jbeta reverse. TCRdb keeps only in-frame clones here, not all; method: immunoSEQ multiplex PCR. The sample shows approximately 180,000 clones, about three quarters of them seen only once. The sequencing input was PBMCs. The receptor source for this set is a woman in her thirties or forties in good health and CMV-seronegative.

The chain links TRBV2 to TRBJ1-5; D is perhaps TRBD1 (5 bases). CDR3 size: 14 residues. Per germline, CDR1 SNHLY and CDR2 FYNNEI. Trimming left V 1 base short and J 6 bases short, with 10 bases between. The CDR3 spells CASSEGGVGQPQHF. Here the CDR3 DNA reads TGTGCCAGCAGTGAAGGGGGGGTCGGTCAGCCCCAGCATTTT. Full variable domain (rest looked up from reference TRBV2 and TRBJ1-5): EPEVTQTPSHQVTQMGQEVILRCVPISNHLYFYWYRQILGQKVEFLVSFYNNEISEKSEIFDDQFSVERPDGSNFTLKIRSTKLEDSAMYFCASSEGGVGQPQHFGDGTRLSIL.

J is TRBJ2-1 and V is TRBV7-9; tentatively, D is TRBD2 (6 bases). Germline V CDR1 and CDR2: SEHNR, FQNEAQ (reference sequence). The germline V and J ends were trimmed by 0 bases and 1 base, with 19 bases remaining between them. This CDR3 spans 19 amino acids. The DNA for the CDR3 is TGTGCCAGCAGCTTAGCGGGAGGACCTTCACTGGGTTCCTACAATGAGCAGTTCTTC. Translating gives CASSLAGGPSLGSYNEQFF.

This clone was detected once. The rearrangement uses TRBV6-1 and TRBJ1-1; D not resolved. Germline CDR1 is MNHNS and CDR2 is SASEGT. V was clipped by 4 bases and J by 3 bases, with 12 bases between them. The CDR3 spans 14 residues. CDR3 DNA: TGTGCCAGCAGTGTCTCCCCCCTGTACACTGAAGCTTTCTTT. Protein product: CASSVSPLYTEAFF.

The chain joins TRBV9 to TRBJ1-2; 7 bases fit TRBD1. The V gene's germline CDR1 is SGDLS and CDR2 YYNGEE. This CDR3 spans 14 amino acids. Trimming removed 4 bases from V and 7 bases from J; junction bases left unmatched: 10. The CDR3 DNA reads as TGTGCCAGCAGCACCTCGACAGGGTCGGGTGGCTACACCTTC. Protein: CASSTSTGSGGYTF.

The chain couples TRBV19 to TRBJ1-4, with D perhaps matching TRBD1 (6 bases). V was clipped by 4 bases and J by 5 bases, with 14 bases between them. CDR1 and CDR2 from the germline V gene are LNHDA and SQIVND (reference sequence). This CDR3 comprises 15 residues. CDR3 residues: CASSTPNRANEKLFF. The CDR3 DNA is TGTGCCAGTAGTACCCCCAACAGGGCCAATGAAAAACTGTTTTTT.

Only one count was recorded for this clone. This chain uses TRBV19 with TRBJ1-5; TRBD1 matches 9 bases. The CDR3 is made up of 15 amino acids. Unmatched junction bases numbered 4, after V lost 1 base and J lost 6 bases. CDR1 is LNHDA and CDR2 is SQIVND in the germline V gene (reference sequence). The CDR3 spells CASSIGQGEGQPQHF. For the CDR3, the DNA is TGTGCCAGTAGTATAGGACAGGGGGAGGGTCAGCCCCAGCATTTT.

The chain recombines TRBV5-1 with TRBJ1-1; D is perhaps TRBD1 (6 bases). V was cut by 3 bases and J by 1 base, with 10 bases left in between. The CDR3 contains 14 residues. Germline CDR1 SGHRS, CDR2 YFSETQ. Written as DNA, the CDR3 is TGCGCCAGCAGCTGGGACACCGGGAACACTGAAGCTTTCTTT. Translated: CASSWDTGNTEAFF.

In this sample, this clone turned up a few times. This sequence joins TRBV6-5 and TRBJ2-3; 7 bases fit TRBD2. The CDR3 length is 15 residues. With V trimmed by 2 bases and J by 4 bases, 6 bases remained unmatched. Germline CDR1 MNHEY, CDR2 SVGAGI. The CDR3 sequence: CASSYTRERADTQYF. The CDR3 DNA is TGTGCCAGCAGTTACACGCGGGAGCGGGCAGATACGCAGTATTTT.

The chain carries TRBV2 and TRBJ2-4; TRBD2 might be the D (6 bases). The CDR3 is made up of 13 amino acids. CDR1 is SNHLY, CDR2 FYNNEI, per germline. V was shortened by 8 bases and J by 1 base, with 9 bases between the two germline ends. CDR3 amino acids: CASELAAKNIQYF. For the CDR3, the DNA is TGTGCCAGCGAGCTAGCGGCCAAAAACATTCAGTACTTC.

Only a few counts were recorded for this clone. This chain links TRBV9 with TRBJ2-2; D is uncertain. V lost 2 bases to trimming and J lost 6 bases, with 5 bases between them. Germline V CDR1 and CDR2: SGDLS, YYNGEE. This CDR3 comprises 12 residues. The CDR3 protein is CASSVAAGELFF. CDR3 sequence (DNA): TGTGCCAGCAGCGTGGCGGCCGGGGAGCTGTTTTTT.

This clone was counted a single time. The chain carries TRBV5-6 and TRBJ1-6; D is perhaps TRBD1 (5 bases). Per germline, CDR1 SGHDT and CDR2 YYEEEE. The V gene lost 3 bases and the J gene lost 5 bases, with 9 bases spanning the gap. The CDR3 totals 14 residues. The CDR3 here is CASSWGGDNSPLHF. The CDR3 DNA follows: TGTGCCAGCAGCTGGGGGGGGGATAATTCACCCCTCCACTTT.

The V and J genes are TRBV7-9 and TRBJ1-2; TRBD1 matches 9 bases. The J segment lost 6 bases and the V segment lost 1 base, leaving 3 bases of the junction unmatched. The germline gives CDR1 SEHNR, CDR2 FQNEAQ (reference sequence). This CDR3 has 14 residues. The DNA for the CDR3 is TGTGCCAGCAGCTTAGGCGGGACAGGGAATGGCTACACCTTC. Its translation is CASSLGGTGNGYTF.

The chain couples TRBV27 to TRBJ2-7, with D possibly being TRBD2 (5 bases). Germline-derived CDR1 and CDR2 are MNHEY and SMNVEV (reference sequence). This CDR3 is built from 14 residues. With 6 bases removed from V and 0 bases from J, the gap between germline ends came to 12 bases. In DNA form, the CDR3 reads TGTGCCAGCAGCCGCGGCCGGGACTCCTACGAGCAGTACTTC. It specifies CASSRGRDSYEQYF.

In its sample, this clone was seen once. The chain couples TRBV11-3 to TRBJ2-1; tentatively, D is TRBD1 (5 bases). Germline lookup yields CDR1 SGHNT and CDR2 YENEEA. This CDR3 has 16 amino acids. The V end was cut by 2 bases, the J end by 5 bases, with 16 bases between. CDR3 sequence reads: CASSLSVGDLDNEQFF. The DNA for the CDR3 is TGTGCCAGCAGCTTAAGTGTAGGGGATCTTGACAATGAGCAGTTCTTC. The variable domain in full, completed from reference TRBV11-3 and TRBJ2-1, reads EAGVVQSPRYKIIEKKQPVAFWCNPISGHNTLYWYLQNLGQGPELLIRYENEEAVDDSQLPKDRFSAERLKGVDSTLKIQPAELGDSAVYLCASSLSVGDLDNEQFFGPGTRLTVL.

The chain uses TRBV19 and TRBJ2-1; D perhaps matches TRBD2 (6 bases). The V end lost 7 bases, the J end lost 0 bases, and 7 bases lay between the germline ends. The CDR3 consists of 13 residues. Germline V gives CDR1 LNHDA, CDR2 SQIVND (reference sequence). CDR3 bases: TGTGCCAGTACGGAGGGCTCCTACAATGAGCAGTTCTTC. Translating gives CASTEGSYNEQFF. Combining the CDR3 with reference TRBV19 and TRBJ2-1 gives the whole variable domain DGGITQSPKYLFRKEGQNVTLSCEQNLNHDAMYWYRQDPGQGLRLIYYSQIVNDFQKGDIAEGYSVSREKKESFPLTVTSAQKNPTAFYLCASTEGSYNEQFFGPGTRLTVL.

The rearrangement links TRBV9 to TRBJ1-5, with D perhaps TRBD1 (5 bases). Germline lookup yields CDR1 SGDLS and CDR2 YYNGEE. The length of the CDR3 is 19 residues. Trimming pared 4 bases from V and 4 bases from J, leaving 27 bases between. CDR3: CASSPTDKGLPISNQPQHF. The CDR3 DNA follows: TGTGCCAGCAGCCCCACGGACAAGGGGCTTCCGATCTCAAATCAGCCCCAGCATTTT.

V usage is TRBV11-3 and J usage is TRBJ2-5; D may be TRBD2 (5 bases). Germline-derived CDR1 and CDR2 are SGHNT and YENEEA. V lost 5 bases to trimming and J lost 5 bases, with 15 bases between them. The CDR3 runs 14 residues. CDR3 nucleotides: TGTGCCAGCAGCGGTACGGGGAGTATCGAGACCCAGTACTTC. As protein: CASSGTGSIETQYF.

The CDR3 is CSVGQGAKDTQYF. CDR3 nucleotide sequence: TGCAGCGTGGGCCAGGGGGCGAAAGATACGCAGTATTTT. The rearrangement links TRBV29-1 to TRBJ2-3; 8 nucleotides align to TRBD1. V lost 6 bases to trimming and J lost 5 bases; unmatched junction nucleotides: 7. This CDR3 spans 13 amino acids. Germline CDR1 and CDR2: SQVTM and ANQGSEA.